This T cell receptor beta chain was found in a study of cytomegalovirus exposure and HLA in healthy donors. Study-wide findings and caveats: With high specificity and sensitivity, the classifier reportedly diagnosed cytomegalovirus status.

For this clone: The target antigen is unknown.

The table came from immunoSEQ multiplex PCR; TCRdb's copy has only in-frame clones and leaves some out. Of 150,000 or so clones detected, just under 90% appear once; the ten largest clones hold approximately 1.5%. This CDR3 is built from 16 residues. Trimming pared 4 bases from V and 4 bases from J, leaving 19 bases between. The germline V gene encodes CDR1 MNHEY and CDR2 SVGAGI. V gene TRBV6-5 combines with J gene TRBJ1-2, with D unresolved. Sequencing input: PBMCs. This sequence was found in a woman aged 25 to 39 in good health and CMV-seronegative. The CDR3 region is CASSSPGEKSPYGYTF. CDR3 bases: TGTGCCAGCAGTTCCCCCGGAGAGAAATCCCCCTATGGCTACACCTTC.